Only one count was recorded for the clone carrying this TCR beta chain. Under the authors' procedure: From reference gene primer amplification, estimates of nucleated cell counts were derived. Some clones are missing from TCRdb's copy, which holds only in-frame ones; the method was immunoSEQ multiplex PCR. V and J calls and clone size are copied from that table; D and trimming were computed from the DNA. The table has some 70,000 clones, 75% to 90% seen once. This sample is drawn from a study of blood T cell repertoires in COVID-19. The CDR3 is 16 amino acids. With 5 bases clipped from V and 6 bases from J, the junction kept 9 bases outside the gene matches. Germline V lookup: CDR1 SGHTA, CDR2 FQGTGA.

The origin of this receptor is a man aged 25-45 years with acute or convalescent COVID-19. The sequencing input was peripheral blood. The rearrangement links TRBV7-3 to TRBJ2-1, with 11 bases identical to TRBD2. CDR3 protein: CASSALAGVNGNEQFF. For the CDR3, the DNA is TGTGCCAGCAGCGCACTAGCGGGAGTAAATGGCAATGAGCAGTTCTTC.